This T cell receptor (beta chain) was identified during a study of OX40 agonist ivuxolimab in advanced cancers. Study-wide context: Enrolled patients in dose escalation had cancers that were hepatocellular carcinoma, melanoma, renal cell or head and neck cancer.

Comment on this clone: No antigen is known for it.

Produced via immunoSEQ multiplex PCR; TCRdb's table is partial and in-frame only. The table includes 53,000 or so clones, 84% detected once. Study-level results: Expanded clones were, on average, more numerous in CD8+ T cells than in CD4+. In the 0.1-3.0 mg/kg groups, partial responders showed among the lowest expansion. Some patients who did not respond also had low normalized T-cell clonal expansion.

This clonotype was obtained from an adult with an advanced solid tumor such as melanoma, head and neck, liver or kidney cancer. The input for sequencing was CD4+ or CD8+ T cells sorted from blood, taken in a trial of the OX40 agonist ivuxolimab.

DNA for the CDR3: TGTGCCAGCACTTCACCCGGAGTCCAGGCGCAGTATTTT. Translated, it gives CASTSPGVQAQYF. V usage is TRBV25-1 and J usage is TRBJ2-3; D not certain. Germline V gene sequence: CDR1 MGHDK, CDR2 SYGVNS. The length of the CDR3 is 13 residues. Trimming took 7 bases from V and 10 from J, leaving 18 bases between them.